This entry describes one T cell receptor beta chain. This entry belongs to a study of blood T cell repertoires in COVID-19. Libraries were prepared by immunoSEQ multiplex PCR; TCRdb keeps only in-frame clonotypes and omits some of them. The sample lists about 420,000 clones, 80% to 90% occurring once. Seattle's cohort entered during active infection and was followed longitudinally. After removal of 3 bases from V and 4 bases from J, the junction contained 7 bases not matched to a gene. The CDR3 covers 16 residues. The germline gives CDR1 MGHRA, CDR2 YSYEKL. The source is a man younger than 35 with COVID-19, enrolled during active disease. The chain joins TRBV4-1 to TRBJ2-3, with 10 bases that match TRBD2. Sample: peripheral blood. The CDR3 sequence is CASSHPKAGGPDTQYF. The CDR3 coding sequence is TGCGCCAGCAGCCATCCCAAAGCGGGAGGGCCAGATACGCAGTATTTT.